These T cell receptor beta chains were read from a single sample in a study of blood T cell repertoires in COVID-19. Assay: immunoSEQ multiplex PCR; the TCRdb copy retains only in-frame clones and omits some. The top ten clones hold about 4.5% of a sample with some 250,000 clones, about 80% of them seen once. The sample consisted of peripheral blood. Every receptor here comes from a man in his forties or fifties with active or convalescent COVID-19. The CDR3 runs from the conserved cysteine through the conserved F or W. A D gene is named only where the DNA matches it firmly. Expanded clones get a size class; other rows say once, few or many, or leave the size out.

j_gene,v_gene,d_gene,abundance,CDR3nt,CDR3aa
TRBJ2-1,TRBV18,NA,NA,TGTGCCAGCTCACCGACAGATTACAATGAGCAGTTCTTC,CASSPTDYNEQFF
TRBJ2-1,TRBV11-2,NA,NA,TGTGCCAGCAGCGACACAGGGAGTGAGCAGTTCTTC,CASSDTGSEQFF
TRBJ1-1,TRBV6-6,TRBD1,NA,TGTGCCAGCAGTTACTCGGGGGACAGAGGAGCTTTCTTT,CASSYSGDRGAFF
TRBJ1-6,TRBV6-6,TRBD1,many,TGTGCCAGCAGTGGGGACAGGGGTATGGATTCACCCCTCCACTTT,CASSGDRGMDSPLHF
TRBJ1-4,TRBV5-1,NA,NA,TGCGCCAGCAGCCCCGGACAGATCGTAGAAAAACTGTTTTTT,CASSPGQIVEKLFF
TRBJ2-6,TRBV5-1,TRBD2,NA,TGCGCCAGCAACGTAGAACCGGGGGGGCCGTTCTCTGGGGCCAACGTCCTGACTTTC,CASNVEPGGPFSGANVLTF
TRBJ2-7,TRBV3-1/TRBV3-2,NA,NA,TGTGCCAGCAGCCCGACAGCGATCGGCTACGAGCAGTACTTC,CASSPTAIGYEQYF
TRBJ2-7,TRBV9,NA,NA,TGTGCCAGCAGCGCCTACTACGAGCAGTACTTC,CASSAYYEQYF
TRBJ2-5,TRBV9,TRBD2,NA,TGTGCCAGCAGCGTAGACGGGGGGGACCAAGAGACCCAGTACTTC,CASSVDGGDQETQYF
TRBJ1-4,TRBV10-3,NA,NA,TGTGCCATCAGTGGTCTCGGCGTAGCCGATTTT,CAISGLGVADF
TRBJ2-5,TRBV24-1,TRBD2,once,TGTGCCACCAGTGATTTCCAGCGGGGCGGGCGGGAGACCCAGTACTTC,CATSDFQRGGRETQYF
TRBJ2-3,TRBV5-1,NA,NA,TGCGCCAGCAGCTTGGACGGACTCGTAAGCACAGATACGCAGTATTTT,CASSLDGLVSTDTQYF
TRBJ1-2,TRBV2,TRBD1,NA,TGTGCCAGCAACAGGGACAGCCTTAACTATGGCTACACCTTC,CASNRDSLNYGYTF
TRBJ1-2,TRBV6-5,TRBD1,NA,TGTGCCAGCAGTTCTCCCAGGGGGCCGGGGTATGGCTACACCTTC,CASSSPRGPGYGYTF
TRBJ1-6,TRBV5-1,NA,NA,TGCGCCAGCAGCTTGAGTATGGCCGGGAAGGGTAATTCACCCCTCCACTTT,CASSLSMAGKGNSPLHF
TRBJ1-6,TRBV5-6,NA,NA,TGTGCCAGCAGCAACAGGATAATCGGTTCACCCCTCCACTTT,CASSNRIIGSPLHF
TRBJ2-2,TRBV19,TRBD2,NA,TGTGCCAGTAGTATACCCGGGGGTAGCGGGGTGGAGCTGTTTTTT,CASSIPGGSGVELFF
TRBJ2-7,TRBV5-8,NA,NA,TGTGCCAGCAGCTTTTCCAGGTTTGGTCACGAGCAGTACTTC,CASSFSRFGHEQYF
TRBJ1-4,TRBV30,TRBD1,NA,TGTGCCTGGAGTGTATTGGGGACAGGGGCCGAAAAACTGTTTTTT,CAWSVLGTGAEKLFF
TRBJ2-7,TRBV9,NA,NA,TGTGCCAGCGGTTCAGGGGTGTACGAGCAGTACTTC,CASGSGVYEQYF
TRBJ2-7,TRBV15,NA,NA,TGTGCCACCAGCAGAGTGGGCAGTTCCTACGAGCAGTACTTC,CATSRVGSSYEQYF
TRBJ1-6,TRBV19,TRBD1,NA,TGTGCCAGTAGTGCTCCTCGGACAGGGAGGTTCAGTCCCCTCCACTTT,CASSAPRTGRFSPLHF
TRBJ2-3,TRBV19,TRBD2,NA,TGTGCCAGTAGTCCTCAAGCGGGGGTCACAGATACGCAGTATTTT,CASSPQAGVTDTQYF
TRBJ2-3,TRBV4-2,TRBD2,NA,TGTGCCACCTCCTCCGAGGCGGGGGGGGCAGATACGCAGTATTTT,CATSSEAGGADTQYF
TRBJ2-3,TRBV5-4,NA,NA,TGTGCCAGCAGCCTCGGGGGCACAGATACGCAGTATTTT,CASSLGGTDTQYF
TRBJ2-7,TRBV5-1,TRBD2,NA,TGCGCCAGCAGCTTCGGCGGGGGGAGCTCCTACGAGCAGTACTTC,CASSFGGGSSYEQYF
TRBJ1-5,TRBV3-1/TRBV3-2,NA,NA,TGTGCCAGCAGCCAAGATGTGGCAGCGAATCAGCCCCAGCATTTT,CASSQDVAANQPQHF
TRBJ2-1,TRBV2,TRBD2,NA,TGTGCCAGCAGAACTCCTCTAGCGGGGGGGCTAGTGGATGAGCAGTTCTTC,CASRTPLAGGLVDEQFF
TRBJ2-6,TRBV7-2,NA,NA,TGTGCCAGCAGCTTACCCGCTGGGGCCAACGTCCTGACTTTC,CASSLPAGANVLTF
TRBJ1-5,TRBV24-1,TRBD1,NA,TGTGCCACCAGTGATAGGGACAGGGGGGCGTTTCAGCCCCAGCATTTT,CATSDRDRGAFQPQHF
TRBJ1-3,TRBV5-1,TRBD1,NA,TGCGCCAGCACTACCACAGGGGTCTCTGGAAACACCATATATTTT,CASTTTGVSGNTIYF